This T cell receptor (beta chain) was recorded in a study of response to subunit inactivated influenza vaccine. Study outcomes and limitations: Few new T cells, the authors suggested, are recruited by each seasonal influenza vaccination.

Germline V gene lookup returns CDR1 SQVTM and CDR2 ANQGSEA. V was pared by 4 bases and J by 9 bases, with 8 bases between. The CDR3 loop spans 10 amino acids. With respect to this clonotype: Its antigen is unidentified.

TCRdb redid the calling of the RT-PCR reads with MiXCR, one entry per CDR3 protein. The sample holds 530,000 or so distinct CDR3 sequences; around 15% are singletons and the top ten take around 10%. This sequence was found in a man aged 45-65 years who received an inactivated influenza vaccine. V usage is TRBV29-1 and J usage is TRBJ2-3; D not resolved. Sequencing was performed on PBMCs from blood, taken approximately 13 days after vaccination. The CDR3 region is CSVGGATQYF. As DNA, the CDR3 is TGCAGCGTTGGAGGCGCGACGCAGTATTTT.